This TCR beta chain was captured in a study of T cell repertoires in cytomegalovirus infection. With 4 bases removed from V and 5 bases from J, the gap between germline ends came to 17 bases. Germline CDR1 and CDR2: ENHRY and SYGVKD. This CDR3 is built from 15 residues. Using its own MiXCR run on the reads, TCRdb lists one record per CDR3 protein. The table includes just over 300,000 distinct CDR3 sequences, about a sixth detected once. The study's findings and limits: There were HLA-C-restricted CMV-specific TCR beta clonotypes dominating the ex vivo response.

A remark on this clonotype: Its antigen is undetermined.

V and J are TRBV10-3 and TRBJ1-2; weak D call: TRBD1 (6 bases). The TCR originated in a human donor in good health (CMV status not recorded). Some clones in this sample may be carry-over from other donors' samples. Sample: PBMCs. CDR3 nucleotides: TGTGCCATCAGTGTCAGGGGCCTGGACTCTTATGGCTACACCTTC. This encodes CAISVRGLDSYGYTF.